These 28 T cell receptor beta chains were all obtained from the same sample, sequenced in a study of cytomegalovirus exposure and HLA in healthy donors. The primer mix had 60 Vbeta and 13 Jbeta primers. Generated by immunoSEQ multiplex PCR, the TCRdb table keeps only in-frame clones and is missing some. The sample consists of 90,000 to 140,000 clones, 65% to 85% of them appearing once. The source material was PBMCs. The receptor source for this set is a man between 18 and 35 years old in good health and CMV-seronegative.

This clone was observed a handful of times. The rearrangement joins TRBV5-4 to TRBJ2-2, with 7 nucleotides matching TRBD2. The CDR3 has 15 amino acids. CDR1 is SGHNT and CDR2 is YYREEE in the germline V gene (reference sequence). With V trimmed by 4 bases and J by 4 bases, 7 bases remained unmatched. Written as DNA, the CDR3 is TGTGCCAGCAGCCCGGGGGGACTGGCCACCGGGGAGCTGTTTTTT. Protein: CASSPGGLATGELFF.

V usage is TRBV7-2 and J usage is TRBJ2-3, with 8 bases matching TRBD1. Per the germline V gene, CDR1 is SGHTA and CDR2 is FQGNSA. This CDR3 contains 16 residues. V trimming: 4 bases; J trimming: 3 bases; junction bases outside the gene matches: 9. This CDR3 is CASSSTGAMQTDTQYF. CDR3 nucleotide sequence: TGTGCCAGCAGCTCGACAGGGGCTATGCAAACAGATACGCAGTATTTT.

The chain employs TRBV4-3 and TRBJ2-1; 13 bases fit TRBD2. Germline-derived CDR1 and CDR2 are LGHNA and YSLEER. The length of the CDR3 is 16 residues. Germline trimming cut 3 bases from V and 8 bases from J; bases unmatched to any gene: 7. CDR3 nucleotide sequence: TGCGCCAGCAGCCATGCACTAGCGGGAGGGCCGCATGAGCAGTTCTTC. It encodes CASSHALAGGPHEQFF.

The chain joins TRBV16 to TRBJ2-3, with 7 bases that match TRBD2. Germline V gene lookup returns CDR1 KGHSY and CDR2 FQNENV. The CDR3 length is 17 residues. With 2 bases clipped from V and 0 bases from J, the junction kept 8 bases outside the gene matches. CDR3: CASSQRASGASTDTQYF. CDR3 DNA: TGTGCCAGCAGCCAAAGGGCCAGCGGGGCGAGCACAGATACGCAGTATTTT.

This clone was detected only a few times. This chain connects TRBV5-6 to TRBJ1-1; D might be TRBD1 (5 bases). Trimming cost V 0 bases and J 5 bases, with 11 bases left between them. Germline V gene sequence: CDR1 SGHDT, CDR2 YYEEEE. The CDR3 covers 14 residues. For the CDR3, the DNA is TGTGCCAGCAGCTTGGTCAGGAGGGGAACTGAAGCTTTCTTT. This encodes CASSLVRRGTEAFF. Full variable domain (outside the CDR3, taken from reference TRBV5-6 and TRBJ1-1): DAGVTQSPTHLIKTRGQQVTLRCSPKSGHDTVSWYQQALGQGPQFIFQYYEEEERQRGNFPDRFSGHQFPNYSSELNVNALLLGDSALYLCASSLVRRGTEAFFGQGTRLTVV.

The CDR3, as DNA: TGTGCCAGCAGTTTATCACCCCCCTTCAGTCGGGAACATTTATTCTATGGCTACACCTTC. Its protein product is CASSLSPPFSREHLFYGYTF. V is TRBV27 and J is TRBJ1-2; D call uncertain. V lost 0 bases, J lost 4 bases, and 27 bases lay in between. Looked up from germline, CDR1 is MNHEY and CDR2 is SMNVEV (reference sequence). This CDR3 region has 20 residues.

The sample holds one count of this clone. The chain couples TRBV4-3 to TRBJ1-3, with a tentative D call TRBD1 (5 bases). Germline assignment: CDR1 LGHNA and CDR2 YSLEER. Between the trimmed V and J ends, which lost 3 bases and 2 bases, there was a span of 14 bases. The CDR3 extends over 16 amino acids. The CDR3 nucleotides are TGCGCCAGCAGCCAGGCAGGGTTCGCCGCTGGAAACACCATATATTTT. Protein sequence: CASSQAGFAAGNTIYF.

Here the CDR3 reads CTSSQDRLVINTGELFF. CDR3 coding DNA: TGCACCAGCAGCCAAGATAGACTAGTTATAAACACCGGGGAGCTGTTTTTT. The chain links TRBV1 to TRBJ2-2; TRBD2 was called by the table and not checked on the DNA. TRBV1 represents a pseudogene. This CDR3 has 17 residues.

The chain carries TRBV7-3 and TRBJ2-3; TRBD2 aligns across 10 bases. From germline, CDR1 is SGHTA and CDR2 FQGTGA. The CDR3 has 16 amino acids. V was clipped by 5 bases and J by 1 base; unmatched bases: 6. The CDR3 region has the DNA TGTGCCAGCAGCCCCTGGACTAGCGGACGCACAGATACGCAGTATTTT. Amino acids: CASSPWTSGRTDTQYF.

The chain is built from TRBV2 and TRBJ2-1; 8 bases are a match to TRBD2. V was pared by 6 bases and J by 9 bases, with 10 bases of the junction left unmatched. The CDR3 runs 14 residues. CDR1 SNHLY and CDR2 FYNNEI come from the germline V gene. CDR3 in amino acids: CASRKGGGHGEQFF. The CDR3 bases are TGTGCCAGCAGGAAGGGCGGGGGGCACGGTGAGCAGTTCTTC.

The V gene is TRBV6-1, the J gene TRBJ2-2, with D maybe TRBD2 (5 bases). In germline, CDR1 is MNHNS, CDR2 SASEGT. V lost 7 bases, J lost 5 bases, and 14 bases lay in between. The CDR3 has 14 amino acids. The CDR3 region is CASTEGVRTGELFF. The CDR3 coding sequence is TGTGCCAGCACAGAGGGAGTACGGACCGGGGAGCTGTTTTTT.

CDR3 sequence reads: CASSVGGRITDTQYF. In nucleotides, the CDR3 is TGTGCCAGCTCGGTGGGCGGGAGAATAACAGATACGCAGTATTTT. V gene TRBV7-2 combines with J gene TRBJ2-3; TRBD2 matches 7 bases. The CDR3 contains 15 residues. V trimming: 8 bases; J trimming: 3 bases; junction bases outside the gene matches: 11. Germline loops: CDR1 SGHTA, CDR2 FQGNSA.

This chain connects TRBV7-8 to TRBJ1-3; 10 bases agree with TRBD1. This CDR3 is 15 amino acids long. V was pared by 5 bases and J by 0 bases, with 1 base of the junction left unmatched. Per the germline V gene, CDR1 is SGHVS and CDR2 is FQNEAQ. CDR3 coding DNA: TGTGCCAGCAGCCGGGACAGGGGCTCTGGAAACACCATATATTTT. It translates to CASSRDRGSGNTIYF.

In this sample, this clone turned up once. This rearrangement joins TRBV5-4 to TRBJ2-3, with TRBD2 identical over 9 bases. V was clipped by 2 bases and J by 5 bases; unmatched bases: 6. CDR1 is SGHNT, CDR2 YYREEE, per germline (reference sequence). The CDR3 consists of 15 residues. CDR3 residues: CASSFRGRARDTQYF. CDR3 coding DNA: TGTGCCAGCAGCTTCCGCGGGAGGGCTAGAGATACGCAGTATTTT.

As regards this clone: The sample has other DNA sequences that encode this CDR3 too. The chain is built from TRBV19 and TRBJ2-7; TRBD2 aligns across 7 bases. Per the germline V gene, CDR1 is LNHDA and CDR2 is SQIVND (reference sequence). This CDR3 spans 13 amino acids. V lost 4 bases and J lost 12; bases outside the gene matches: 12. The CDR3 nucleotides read TGTGCCAGTAGTACGCGGACTAGTGGGAGACTGTACTTC. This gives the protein CASSTRTSGRLYF.

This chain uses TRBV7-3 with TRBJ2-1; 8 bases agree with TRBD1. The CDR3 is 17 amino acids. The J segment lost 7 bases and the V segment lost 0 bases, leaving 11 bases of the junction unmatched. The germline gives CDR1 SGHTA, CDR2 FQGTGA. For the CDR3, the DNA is TGTGCCAGCAGCTTAACGGTAACAGGGGGTGGAAATAATGAGCAGTTCTTC. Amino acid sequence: CASSLTVTGGGNNEQFF.

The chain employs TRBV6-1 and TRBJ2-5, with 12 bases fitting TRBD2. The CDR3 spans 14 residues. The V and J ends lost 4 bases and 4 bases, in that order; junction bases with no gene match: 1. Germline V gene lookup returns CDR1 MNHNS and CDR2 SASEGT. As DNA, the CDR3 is TGTGCCAGCAGTGCACTAGCGGGGGGAGAGACCCAGTACTTC. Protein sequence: CASSALAGGETQYF.

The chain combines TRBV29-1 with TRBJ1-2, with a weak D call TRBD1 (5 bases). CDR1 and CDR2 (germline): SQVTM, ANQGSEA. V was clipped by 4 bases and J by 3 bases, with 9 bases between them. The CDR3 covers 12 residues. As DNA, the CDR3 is TGCAGCGTTGTCAGGGAGGACTATGGCTACACCTTC. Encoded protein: CSVVREDYGYTF. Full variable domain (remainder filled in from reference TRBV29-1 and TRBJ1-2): SAVISQKPSRDICQRGTSLTIQCQVDSQVTMMFWYRQQPGQSLTLIATANQGSEATYESGFVIDKFPISRPNLTFSTLTVSNMSPEDSSIYLCSVVREDYGYTFGSGTRLTVV.

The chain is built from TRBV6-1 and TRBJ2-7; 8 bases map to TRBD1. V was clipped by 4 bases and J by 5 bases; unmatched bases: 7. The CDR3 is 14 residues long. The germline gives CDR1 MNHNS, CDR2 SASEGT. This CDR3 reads CASSVSLTGDEQYF. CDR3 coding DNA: TGTGCCAGCAGTGTGAGCCTGACAGGGGACGAGCAGTACTTC.

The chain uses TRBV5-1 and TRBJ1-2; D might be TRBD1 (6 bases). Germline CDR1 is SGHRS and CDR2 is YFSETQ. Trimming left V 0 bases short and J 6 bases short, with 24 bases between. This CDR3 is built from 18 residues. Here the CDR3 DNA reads TGCGCCAGCAGCTTGGGGTGGGCCGAACTAAACAGGGAAAATGGCTACACCTTC. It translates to CASSLGWAELNRENGYTF.

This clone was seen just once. CDR3: CASSVGSESYEQYF. The CDR3 DNA reads as TGTGCCAGCAGCGTTGGGAGTGAGAGCTACGAGCAGTACTTC. The V call is TRBV9, the J call TRBJ2-5, with D perhaps matching TRBD2 (5 bases). The J call could be wrong; TRBJ2-7 is a better fit for the DNA end. The V gene's germline CDR1 is SGDLS and CDR2 YYNGEE. The CDR3 length is 14 residues.

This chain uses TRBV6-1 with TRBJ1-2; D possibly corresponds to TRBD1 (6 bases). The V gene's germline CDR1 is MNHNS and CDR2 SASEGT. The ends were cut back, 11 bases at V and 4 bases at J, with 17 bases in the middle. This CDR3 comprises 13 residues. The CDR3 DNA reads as TGTGCCGGGGGCTCAACCACGACCTATGGCTACACCTTC. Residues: CAGGSTTTYGYTF.

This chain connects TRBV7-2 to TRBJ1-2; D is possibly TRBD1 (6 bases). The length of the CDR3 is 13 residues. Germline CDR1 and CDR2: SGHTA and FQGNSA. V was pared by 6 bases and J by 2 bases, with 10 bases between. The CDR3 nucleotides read TGTGCCAGCAGACAGGACAGAAACTATGGCTACACCTTC. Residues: CASRQDRNYGYTF.

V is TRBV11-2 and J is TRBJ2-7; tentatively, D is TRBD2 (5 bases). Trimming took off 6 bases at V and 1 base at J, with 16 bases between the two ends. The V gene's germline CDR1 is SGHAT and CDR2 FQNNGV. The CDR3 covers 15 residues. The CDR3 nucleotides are TGTGCCAGCAGACCCCCGGGGTCCGGTTCCTACGAGCAGTACTTC. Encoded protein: CASRPPGSGSYEQYF.

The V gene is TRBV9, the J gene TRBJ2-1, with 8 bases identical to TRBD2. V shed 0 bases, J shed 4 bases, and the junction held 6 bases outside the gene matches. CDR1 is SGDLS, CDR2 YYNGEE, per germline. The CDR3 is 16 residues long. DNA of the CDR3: TGTGCCAGCAGCGTAGGGGGCCTAGCGGGTTACAATGAGCAGTTCTTC. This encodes CASSVGGLAGYNEQFF.

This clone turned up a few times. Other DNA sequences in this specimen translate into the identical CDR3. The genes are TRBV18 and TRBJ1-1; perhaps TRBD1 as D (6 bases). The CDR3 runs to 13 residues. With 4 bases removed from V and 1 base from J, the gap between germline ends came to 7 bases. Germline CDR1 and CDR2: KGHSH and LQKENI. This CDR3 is CASSQGQNTEAFF. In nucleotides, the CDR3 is TGTGCCAGCTCACAGGGACAGAACACTGAAGCTTTCTTT. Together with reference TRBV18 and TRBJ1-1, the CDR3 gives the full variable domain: NAGVMQNPRHLVRRRGQEARLRCSPMKGHSHVYWYRQLPEEGLKFMVYLQKENIIDESGMPKERFSAEFPKEGPSILRIQQVVRGDSAAYFCASSQGQNTEAFFGQGTRLTVV.

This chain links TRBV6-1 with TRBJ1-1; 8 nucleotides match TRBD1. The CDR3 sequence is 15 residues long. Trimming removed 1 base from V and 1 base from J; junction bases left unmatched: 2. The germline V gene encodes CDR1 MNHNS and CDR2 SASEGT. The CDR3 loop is CASSEETGANTEAFF. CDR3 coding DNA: TGTGCCAGCAGTGAAGAGACAGGGGCGAACACTGAAGCTTTCTTT.

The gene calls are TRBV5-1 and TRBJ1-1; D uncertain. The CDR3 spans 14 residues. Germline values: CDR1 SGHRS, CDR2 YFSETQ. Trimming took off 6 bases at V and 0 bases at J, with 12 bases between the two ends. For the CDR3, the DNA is TGCGCCAGCACCCTAGGCGGATTGAACACTGAAGCTTTCTTT. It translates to CASTLGGLNTEAFF.